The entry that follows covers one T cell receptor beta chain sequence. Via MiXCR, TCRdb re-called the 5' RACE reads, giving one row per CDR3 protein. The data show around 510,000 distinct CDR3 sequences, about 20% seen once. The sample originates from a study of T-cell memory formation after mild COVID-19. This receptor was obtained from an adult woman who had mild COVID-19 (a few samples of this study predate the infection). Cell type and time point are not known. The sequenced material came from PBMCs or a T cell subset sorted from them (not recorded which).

The CDR3 sequence: CASTPGTAYQPQHF. The CDR3 DNA follows: TGTGCCAGCACCCCCGGGACAGCCTATCAGCCCCAGCATTTT. V gene TRBV2 combines with J gene TRBJ1-5; 7 bases are shared with TRBD1. Germline CDR1 SNHLY, CDR2 FYNNEI. The J segment lost 5 bases and the V segment lost 7 bases, leaving 8 bases of the junction unmatched. This CDR3 is 14 amino acids long. Full variable domain (missing parts from reference TRBV2 and TRBJ1-5): EPEVTQTPSHQVTQMGQEVILRCVPISNHLYFYWYRQILGQKVEFLVSFYNNEISEKSEIFDDQFSVERPDGSNFTLKIRSTKLEDSAMYFCASTPGTAYQPQHFGDGTRLSIL.